These 18 T cell receptor beta chains came from one sample sequenced in a study of T cells in women clearing cervical HPV infection. Assay used: immunoSEQ multiplex PCR; TCRdb lists only in-frame clones, some missing. The sample table sets out 25,000 or so clones. Sequencing was carried out using blood buffy coat. The receptors were gathered from a woman between 18 and 75 years old with a cervical HPV16 infection that either progressed to CIN3+ or cleared (not recorded which).

A word on this clone: An end of the junction does not agree with germline; a read error may underlie this. The DNA ends 3 residues before the CDR3 does, and the rest of the CDR3 is filled in from the germline J gene. This sequence joins TRBV4-2 and TRBJ1-1; D ambiguous. CDR3 length: 14 residues. Germline lookup yields CDR1 LGHNA and CDR2 YNFKEQ. The CDR3 sequence: CASSLYNRDTEAFF. Incomplete CDR3 DNA: TGCGCCAGCAGCCTTTATAATCGCGACACTGAA.

With regard to this clone: The read stops 3 residues short of the end of the CDR3; the missing end is completed from the germline J gene. The genes are TRBV18 and TRBJ1-1; TRBD1 might be the D (6 bases). Trimming shortened V by 5 bases and J by 0 bases, and 7 bases separated the two germline ends. CDR1 and CDR2 (germline): KGHSH, LQKENI. The CDR3 length is 13 residues. The sequenced part of the CDR3 DNA is TGTGCCAGCTCAGGACAGATGAACACTGAA. It codes for CASSGQMNTE. The whole CDR3 protein is CASSGQMNTEAFF.

As for this clone: The observed sequence ends 3 residues before the CDR3 terminus, with the missing tail filled in from the germline J gene. This chain uses TRBV9 with TRBJ2-1, with 7 bases lining up with TRBD1. The trim removed 2 bases at V and 5 bases at J, leaving 10 bases unmatched. Germline CDR1 SGDLS, CDR2 YYNGEE. The CDR3 contains 16 residues. The covered CDR3 bases are TGTGCCAGCAGCGTGAGGACAGGTGGGATCGACAATGAG. Encoded protein: CASSVRTGGIDNE. The whole CDR3 sequence reads CASSVRTGGIDNEQFF. The variable domain in full, with the rest retrieved from reference TRBV9 and TRBJ2-1, is DSGVTQTPKHLITATGQRVTLRCSPRSGDLSVYWYQQSLDQGLQFLIQYYNGEERAKGNILERFSAQQFPDLHSELNLSSLELGDSALYFCASSVRTGGIDNEQFFGPGTRLTVL.

Details on this clone: Sequencing ends 3 residues short of the CDR3 end; the germline J gene provides the rest. The rearrangement uses TRBV7-2 and TRBJ2-1; D ambiguous. Germline CDR1 SGHTA, CDR2 FQGNSA. V lost 2 bases and J 3 bases, leaving 8 bases between the germline ends. This CDR3 is built from 14 residues. CDR3: CASSLTGSYNEQFF. The DNA read from the CDR3 is TGTGCCAGCAGCTTAACGGGTAGCTACAATGAG. Drawing the rest from reference TRBV7-2 and TRBJ2-1, the complete variable domain is GAGVSQSPSNKVTEKGKDVELRCDPISGHTALYWYRQSLGQGLEFLIYFQGNSAPDKSGLPSDRFSAERTGGSVSTLTIQRTQQEDSAVYLCASSLTGSYNEQFFGPGTRLTVL.

As to this clone: The read ends 3 residues early relative to the CDR3; the germline J gene fills the gap. The chain employs TRBV12-3 or TRBV12-4 and TRBJ1-6, with no clear D. The V and J ends lost 1 base and 8 bases respectively, with 9 bases between them. This CDR3 comprises 14 residues. CDR3 DNA, as far as it was read: TGTGCCAGCAGTTTAGGGCAGAAGGATTCACCC. This translates into CASSLGQKDSP. The CDR3, in full, reads CASSLGQKDSPLHF.

The CDR3 loop is CSVTSGSITDTQYF. The DNA read from the CDR3 is TGCAGTGTGACTAGCGGGTCAATCACAGATACG. V usage is TRBV20-1 and J usage is TRBJ2-3; TRBD2 agrees at 10 bases. With the read ending 3 residues before the CDR3 end, the germline J gene is used to fill in that end. Germline V gene lookup returns CDR1 DFQATT and CDR2 SNEGSKA (reference sequence). The CDR3 has 14 residues. After removal of 7 bases from V and 2 bases from J, the junction contained 6 bases not matched to a gene.

Concerning this clone: The DNA ends 3 residues before the CDR3 does, and the rest of the CDR3 is filled in from the germline J gene. The chain carries TRBV5-1 and TRBJ2-1, with TRBD2 identical over 9 bases. The germline CDR1 and CDR2 sequences are SGHRS and YFSETQ. The V gene end was trimmed by 5 bases and the J gene end by 2 bases; junction bases not matched to a gene: 8. CDR3 length: 16 residues. CDR3 sequence: CASSFSGSLAYNEQFF. CDR3 bases read: TGCGCCAGCAGTTTTAGCGGGAGTTTGGCCTACAATGAG.

With respect to this clone: The CDR3 end is not reached by the read, which stops 3 residues before it; the germline J gene fills it in. V is TRBV19 and J is TRBJ1-2, with D possibly being TRBD1 (5 bases). Germline V gene data show CDR1 as LNHDA and CDR2 as SQIVND (reference sequence). Deletions cut 7 bases from V and 7 bases from J, with 16 bases between. The CDR3 is made up of 13 amino acids. The sequenced CDR3 bases are TGTGCCAGTACTTGGTCAGGGATGCGTGGC. It specifies CASTWSGMRG. The entire CDR3 protein is CASTWSGMRGYTF.

Note on this clone: Coverage ceases 3 residues before the CDR3 finishes, and the germline J gene fills in the end. The V and J genes are TRBV30 and TRBJ2-1; no reliable D call. The V gene's germline CDR1 is GTSNPN and CDR2 SVGIG (reference sequence). The V end was cut by 5 bases, the J end by 8 bases, with 10 bases between. CDR3 length equals 11 residues. The sequenced part of the CDR3 DNA is TGTGCCTGGGGGCCATACGATGAG. It is translated as CAWGPYDE. The whole CDR3 protein is CAWGPYDEQFF.

Details on this clone: Coverage ceases 3 residues before the CDR3 finishes, and the germline J gene fills in the end. This chain connects TRBV5-6 to TRBJ1-2, with 7 bases matching TRBD1. Germline V gene sequence: CDR1 SGHDT, CDR2 YYEEEE. The CDR3 has 14 residues. CDR3 DNA, as far as it was read: TGTGCCAGCAGCTTACAGGGGCCCGCTAGTGAC. Its protein is CASSLQGPASD. The CDR3 in full is CASSLQGPASDYTF.

About this clone itself: One end of the junction fails to match germline, which may point to a read error. The CDR3 goes on 3 residues after the read ends, and that part is filled in from the germline J gene. The rearrangement uses TRBV18 and TRBJ1-4; 9 bases are shared with TRBD1. Germline V gives CDR1 KGHSH, CDR2 LQKENI. This CDR3 has 16 residues. The sequenced part of the CDR3 DNA is TGTCCCAGTTCACCACGTTCAAACAGGGGGCGTGAAAAA. Protein product: CPSSPRSNRGREK. The full CDR3 protein reads CPSSPRSNRGREKLFF.

On this clone itself: A read error may produce the germline difference seen at one junction end. The CDR3 end is not reached by the read, which stops 3 residues before it; the germline J gene fills it in. The gene calls are TRBV7-7 and TRBJ2-3; D tentatively reads TRBD1 or TRBD2 (5 bases each). The CDR3 is 14 residues long. Germline loops: CDR1 SSHAT, CDR2 FNYEAQ (reference sequence). The sequenced part of the CDR3 DNA is TGTGCTAGCAGCTCGCTGAAGGGGAGCGATACG. Translating gives CASSSLKGSDT. The entire CDR3 reads CASSSLKGSDTQYF.

With regard to this clone: The CDR3 end falls 3 residues outside the read, so it is completed with the germline J gene. V gene TRBV5-5 combines with J gene TRBJ2-5; 7 bases align to TRBD1. Germline V lookup: CDR1 SGHKS, CDR2 YYEKEE (reference sequence). The V segment lost 4 bases and the J segment 4 bases; nucleotides outside the gene matches: 7. The CDR3 has 14 residues. The sequenced part of the CDR3 DNA is TGTGCCAGCAGCAGCGACAGGGTCGGAGAGACC. Translation gives CASSSDRVGET. The complete CDR3 reads CASSSDRVGETQYF.

A word on this clone: The read gets to within 3 residues of the CDR3 end, and the germline J gene fills in the rest. V gene TRBV20-1 combines with J gene TRBJ2-7; 9 bases match TRBD1. The CDR3 length is 13 residues. Trimming cost V 4 bases and J 3 bases; bases outside gene matches: 4. Germline CDR1 DFQATT, CDR2 SNEGSKA (reference sequence). CDR3 sequence reads: CSAKGQGLYEQYF. The covered CDR3 bases are TGCAGTGCTAAGGGACAGGGTCTCTACGAG.

On this clone: Read coverage stops 3 residues before the CDR3 terminus; the germline J gene supplies the remainder. This chain connects TRBV19 to TRBJ2-2; 7 bases fit TRBD1. The J segment lost 7 bases and the V segment lost 8 bases, leaving 10 bases of the junction unmatched. Germline V lookup: CDR1 LNHDA, CDR2 SQIVND (reference sequence). The CDR3 consists of 14 residues. CDR3 loop: CASLGRGFSGELFF. The CDR3 DNA, read in part, is TGTGCCAGTTTAGGCAGGGGGTTTAGCGGGGAG.

In regard to this clone: Sequencing ends 3 residues short of the CDR3 end; the germline J gene provides the rest. The chain combines TRBV6-2 or TRBV6-3 with TRBJ1-2, with 8 bases that match TRBD1. V lost 6 bases to trimming and J lost 4 bases; unmatched junction nucleotides: 4. The CDR3 is 13 amino acids. The germline V gene has CDR1 MNHEY and CDR2 SVGEGT. CDR3 sequence: CASRKDRVYGYTF. The sequenced part of the CDR3 DNA is TGTGCCAGCAGAAAGGACAGGGTCTATGGC.

CDR3 loop: CASSLIRGGSYEQYF. The sequenced CDR3 bases are TGCGCCAGCAGCCTCATAAGAGGGGGTTCCTACGAG. The rearrangement uses TRBV4-1 and TRBJ2-7; the D gene is possibly TRBD1 (6 bases). From the germline J gene comes the end of the CDR3, since the read stops 3 residues before it. V was cut by 4 bases and J by 1 base, with 14 bases left in between. Germline V gene sequence: CDR1 MGHRA, CDR2 YSYEKL. The CDR3 totals 15 residues.

For this clone: The read terminates 3 residues before the CDR3 end, so the remaining end is supplied by the germline J gene. The V gene is TRBV6-2 or TRBV6-3, the J gene TRBJ2-1, with TRBD2 matching over 8 bases. V lost 2 bases to trimming and J lost 0 bases; unmatched junction nucleotides: 3. The CDR3 is 16 amino acids. Germline V gene data show CDR1 as MNHEY and CDR2 as SVGEGT. Incomplete CDR3 DNA: TGTGCCAGCAGTTACGGGCTAGCGGGCTCCTACAATGAG. Translated: CASSYGLAGSYNE. The whole CDR3 reads CASSYGLAGSYNEQFF.